This TCR beta chain originates from a study of T cell responses to AZD1222 COVID-19 vaccine. Study context: Samples with a second dose at about 4 or about 12 weeks were pooled together. Whole-study findings and limits: Seropositive AZD1222 recipients at baseline numbered only five or six. Nearly half of spike-specific TCRs reportedly target variant regions that are unmutated in the B.1.351 and B.1.1.7 variants.

The CDR3 totals 11 residues. V was trimmed by 4 bases and J by 2 bases, leaving 5 bases between them. The germline V gene has CDR1 DFQATT and CDR2 SNEGSKA (reference sequence). Clones were read by immunoSEQ multiplex PCR, and TCRdb kept only the in-frame ones, dropping some. The sample yields under 150,000 clones, 93% seen once. A note on this clone: Antigen unknown.

This chain links TRBV20-1 with TRBJ1-1; no clear D gene. The sample here was peripheral blood, taken on day 0 of AZD1222 vaccination. The receptor's source is an adult in good health. DNA for the CDR3: TGCAGTGCTACCGACAACACTGAAGCTTTCTTT. Translation gives CSATDNTEAFF.